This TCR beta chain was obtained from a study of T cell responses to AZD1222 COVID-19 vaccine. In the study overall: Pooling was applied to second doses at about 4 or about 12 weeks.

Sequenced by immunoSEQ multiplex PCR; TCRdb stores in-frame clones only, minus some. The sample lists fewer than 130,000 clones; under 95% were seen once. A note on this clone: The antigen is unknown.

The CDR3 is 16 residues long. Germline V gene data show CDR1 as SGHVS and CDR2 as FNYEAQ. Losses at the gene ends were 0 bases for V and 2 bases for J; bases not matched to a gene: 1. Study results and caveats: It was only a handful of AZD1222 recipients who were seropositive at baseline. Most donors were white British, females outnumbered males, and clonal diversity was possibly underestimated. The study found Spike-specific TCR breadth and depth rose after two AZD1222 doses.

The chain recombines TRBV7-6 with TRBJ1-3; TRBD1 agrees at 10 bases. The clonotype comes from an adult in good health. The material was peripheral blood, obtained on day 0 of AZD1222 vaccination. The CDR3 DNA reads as TGTGCCAGCAGCTTAGCCGGGACAGGGGCTGGAAACACCATATATTTT. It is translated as CASSLAGTGAGNTIYF.